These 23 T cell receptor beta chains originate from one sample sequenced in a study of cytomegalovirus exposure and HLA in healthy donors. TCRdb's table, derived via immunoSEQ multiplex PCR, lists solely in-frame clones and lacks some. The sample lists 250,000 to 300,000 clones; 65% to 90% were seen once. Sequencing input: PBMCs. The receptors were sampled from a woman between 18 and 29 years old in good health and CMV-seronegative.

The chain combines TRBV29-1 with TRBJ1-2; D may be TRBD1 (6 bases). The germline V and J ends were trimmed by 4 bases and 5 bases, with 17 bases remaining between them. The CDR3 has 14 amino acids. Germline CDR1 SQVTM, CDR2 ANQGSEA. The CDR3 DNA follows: TGCAGCGTTGTATCACAGGGTGTGAGTTATGGCTACACCTTC. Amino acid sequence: CSVVSQGVSYGYTF.

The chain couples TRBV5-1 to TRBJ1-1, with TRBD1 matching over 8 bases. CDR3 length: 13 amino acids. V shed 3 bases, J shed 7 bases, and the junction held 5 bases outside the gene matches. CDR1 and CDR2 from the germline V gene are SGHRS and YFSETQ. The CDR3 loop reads CASSSTGQGEAFF. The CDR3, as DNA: TGCGCCAGCAGCTCGACCGGACAGGGTGAAGCTTTCTTT.

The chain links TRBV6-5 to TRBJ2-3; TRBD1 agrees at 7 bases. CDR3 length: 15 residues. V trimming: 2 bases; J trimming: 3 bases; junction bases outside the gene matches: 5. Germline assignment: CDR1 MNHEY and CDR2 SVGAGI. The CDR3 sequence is CASSYGTDGTDTQYF. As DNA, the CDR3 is TGTGCCAGCAGTTACGGGACAGACGGTACAGATACGCAGTATTTT.

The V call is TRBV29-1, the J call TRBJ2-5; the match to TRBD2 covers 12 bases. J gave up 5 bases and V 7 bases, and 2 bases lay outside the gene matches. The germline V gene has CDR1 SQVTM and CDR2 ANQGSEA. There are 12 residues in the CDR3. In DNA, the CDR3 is TGCAGCGAACTAGCGGGAGGTGAGACCCAGTACTTC. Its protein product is CSELAGGETQYF.

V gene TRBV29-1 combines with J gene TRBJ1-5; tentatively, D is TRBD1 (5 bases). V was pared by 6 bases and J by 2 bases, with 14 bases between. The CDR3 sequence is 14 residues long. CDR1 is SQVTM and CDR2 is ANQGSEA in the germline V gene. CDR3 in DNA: TGCAGCGTCGGGACTGCCGGCGGCAATCAGCCCCAGCATTTT. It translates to CSVGTAGGNQPQHF.

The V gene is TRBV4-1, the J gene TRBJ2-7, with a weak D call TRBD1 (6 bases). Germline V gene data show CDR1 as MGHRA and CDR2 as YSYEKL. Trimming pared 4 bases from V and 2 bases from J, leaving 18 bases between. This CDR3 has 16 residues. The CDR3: CASSPEVTGRPYEQYF. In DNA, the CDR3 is TGCGCCAGCAGCCCAGAAGTGACAGGTCGGCCCTACGAGCAGTACTTC.

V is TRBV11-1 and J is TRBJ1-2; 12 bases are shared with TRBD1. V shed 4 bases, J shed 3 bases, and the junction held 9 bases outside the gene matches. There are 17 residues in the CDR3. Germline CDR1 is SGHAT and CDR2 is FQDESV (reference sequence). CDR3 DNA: TGTGCCAGCAGCTCAACCGGAGGGACAGGGGGCGACTATGGCTACACCTTC. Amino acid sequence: CASSSTGGTGGDYGYTF.

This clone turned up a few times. The CDR3 is CASSWEGNSPLHF. The CDR3 DNA reads TGCGCCAGCAGCTGGGAGGGTAATTCACCCCTCCACTTT. This chain connects TRBV5-1 to TRBJ1-6; D call uncertain. The germline V gene has CDR1 SGHRS and CDR2 YFSETQ. Trimming took 3 bases from V and 6 from J, leaving 7 bases between them. The CDR3 length is 13 residues.

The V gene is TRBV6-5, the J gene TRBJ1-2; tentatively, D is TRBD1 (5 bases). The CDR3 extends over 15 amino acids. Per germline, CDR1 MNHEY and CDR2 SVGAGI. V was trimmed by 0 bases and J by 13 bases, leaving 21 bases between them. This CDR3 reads CASSYSPPLGGAGTF. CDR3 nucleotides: TGTGCCAGCAGTTACTCGCCTCCCCTGGGGGGTGCGGGCACCTTC.

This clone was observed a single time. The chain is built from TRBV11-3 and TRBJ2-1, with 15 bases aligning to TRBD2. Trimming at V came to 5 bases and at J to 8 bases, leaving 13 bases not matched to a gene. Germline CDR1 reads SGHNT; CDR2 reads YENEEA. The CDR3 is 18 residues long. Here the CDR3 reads CASSDTGLAGGPFYEQFF. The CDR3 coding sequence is TGTGCCAGCAGCGATACCGGACTAGCGGGAGGGCCCTTTTATGAGCAGTTCTTC.

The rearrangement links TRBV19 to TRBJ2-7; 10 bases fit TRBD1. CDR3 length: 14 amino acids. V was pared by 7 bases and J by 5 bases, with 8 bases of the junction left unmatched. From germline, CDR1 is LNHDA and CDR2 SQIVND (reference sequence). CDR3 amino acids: CASNPGQGFNEQYF. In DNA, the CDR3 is TGTGCCAGTAACCCGGGACAGGGGTTCAACGAGCAGTACTTC.

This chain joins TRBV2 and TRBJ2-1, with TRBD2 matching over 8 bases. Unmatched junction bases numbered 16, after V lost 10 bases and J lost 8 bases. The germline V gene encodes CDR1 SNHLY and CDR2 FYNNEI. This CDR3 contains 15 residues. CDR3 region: CAIKSTGLVSDEQFF. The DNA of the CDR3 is TGTGCCATTAAGAGTACGGGACTAGTCTCCGATGAGCAGTTCTTC.

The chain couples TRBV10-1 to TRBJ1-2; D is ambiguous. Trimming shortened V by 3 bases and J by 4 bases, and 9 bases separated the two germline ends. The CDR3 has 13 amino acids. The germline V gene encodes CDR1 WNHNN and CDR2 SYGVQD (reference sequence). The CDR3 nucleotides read TGCGCCAGCAGTGACAGGAAAACCTATGGCTACACCTTC. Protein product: CASSDRKTYGYTF.

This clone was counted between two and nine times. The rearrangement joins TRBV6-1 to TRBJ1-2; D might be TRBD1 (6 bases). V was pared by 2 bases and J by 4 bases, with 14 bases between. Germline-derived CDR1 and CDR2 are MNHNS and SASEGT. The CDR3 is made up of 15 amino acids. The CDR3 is CASSELGARIYGYTF. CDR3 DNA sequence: TGTGCCAGCAGTGAACTGGGGGCGCGGATCTATGGCTACACCTTC.

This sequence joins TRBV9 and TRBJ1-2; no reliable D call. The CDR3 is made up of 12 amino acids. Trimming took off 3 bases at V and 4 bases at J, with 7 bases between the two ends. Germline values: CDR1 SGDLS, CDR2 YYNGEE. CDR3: CASSGLVYGYTF. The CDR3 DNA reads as TGTGCCAGCAGCGGACTGGTCTATGGCTACACCTTC.

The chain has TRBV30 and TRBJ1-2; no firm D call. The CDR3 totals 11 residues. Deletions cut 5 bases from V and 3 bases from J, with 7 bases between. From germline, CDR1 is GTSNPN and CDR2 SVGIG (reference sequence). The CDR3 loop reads CAWDGDYGYTF. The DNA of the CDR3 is TGTGCCTGGGACGGGGACTATGGCTACACCTTC. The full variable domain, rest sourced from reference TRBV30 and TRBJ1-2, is SQTIHQWPATLVQPVGSPLSLECTVEGTSNPNLYWYRQAAGRGLQLLFYSVGIGQISSEVPQNLSASRPQDRQFILSSKKLLLSDSGFYLCAWDGDYGYTFGSGTRLTVV.

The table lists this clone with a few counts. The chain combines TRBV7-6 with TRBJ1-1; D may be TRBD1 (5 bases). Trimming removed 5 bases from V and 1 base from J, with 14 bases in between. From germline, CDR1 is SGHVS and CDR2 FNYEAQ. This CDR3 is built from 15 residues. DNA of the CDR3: TGTGCCAGCAGCCCACAAGGGGCGAGGAACACTGAAGCTTTCTTT. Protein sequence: CASSPQGARNTEAFF.

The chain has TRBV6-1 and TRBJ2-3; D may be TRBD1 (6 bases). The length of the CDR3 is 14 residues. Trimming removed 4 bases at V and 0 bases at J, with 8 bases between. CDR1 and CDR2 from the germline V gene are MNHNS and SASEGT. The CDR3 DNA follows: TGTGCCAGCAGTGGACAGGATAGCACAGATACGCAGTATTTT. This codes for CASSGQDSTDTQYF.

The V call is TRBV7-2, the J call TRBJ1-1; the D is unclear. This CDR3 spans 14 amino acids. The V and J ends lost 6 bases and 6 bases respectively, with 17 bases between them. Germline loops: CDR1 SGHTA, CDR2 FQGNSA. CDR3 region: CASRGAGHGAEAFF. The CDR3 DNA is TGTGCCAGCAGGGGTGCCGGTCACGGGGCTGAAGCTTTCTTT. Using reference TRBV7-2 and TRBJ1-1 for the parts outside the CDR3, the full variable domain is GAGVSQSPSNKVTEKGKDVELRCDPISGHTALYWYRQSLGQGLEFLIYFQGNSAPDKSGLPSDRFSAERTGGSVSTLTIQRTQQEDSAVYLCASRGAGHGAEAFFGQGTRLTVV.

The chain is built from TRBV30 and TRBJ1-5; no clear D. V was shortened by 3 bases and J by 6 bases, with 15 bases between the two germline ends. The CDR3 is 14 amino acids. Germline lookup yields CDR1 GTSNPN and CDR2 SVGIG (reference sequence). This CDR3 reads CAWRSNGHRQPQHF. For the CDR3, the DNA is TGTGCCTGGAGAAGTAATGGGCACCGTCAGCCCCAGCATTTT.

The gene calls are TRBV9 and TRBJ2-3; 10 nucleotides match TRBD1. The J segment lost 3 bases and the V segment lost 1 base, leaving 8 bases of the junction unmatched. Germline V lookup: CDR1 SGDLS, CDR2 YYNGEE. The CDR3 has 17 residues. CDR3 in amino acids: CASSVTGRTGGTDTQYF. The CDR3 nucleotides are TGTGCCAGCAGCGTAACTGGGAGGACAGGGGGAACAGATACGCAGTATTTT. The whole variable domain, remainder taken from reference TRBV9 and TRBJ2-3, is DSGVTQTPKHLITATGQRVTLRCSPRSGDLSVYWYQQSLDQGLQFLIQYYNGEERAKGNILERFSAQQFPDLHSELNLSSLELGDSALYFCASSVTGRTGGTDTQYFGPGTRLTVL.

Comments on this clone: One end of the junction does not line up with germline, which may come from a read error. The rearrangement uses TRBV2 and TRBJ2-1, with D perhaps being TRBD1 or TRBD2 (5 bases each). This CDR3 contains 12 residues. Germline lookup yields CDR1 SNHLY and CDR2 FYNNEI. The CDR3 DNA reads TGTGCCAGCAGCGAAGGGGAAGCGGCGCAGTTCTTC. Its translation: CASSEGEAAQFF.

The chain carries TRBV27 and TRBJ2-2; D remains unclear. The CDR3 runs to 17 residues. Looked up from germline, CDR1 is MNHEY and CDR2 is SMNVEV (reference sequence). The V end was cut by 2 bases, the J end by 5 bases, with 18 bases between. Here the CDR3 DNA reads TGTGCCAGCAGTTTAATGGCGATGGGTAGCAGTACCGGGGAGCTGTTTTTT. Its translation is CASSLMAMGSSTGELFF.